This T cell receptor beta chain was sequenced for a study of blood T cells in healthy people across ages. Through a sample-barcoded 5' primer and a J-beta primer mix, a second PCR was run for about 6 to 11 cycles. Tags on each cDNA molecule came from a template-switch adaptor with 12 random nucleotides. Each CDR3 protein gets one entry after TCRdb re-called the 5' RACE reads with MiXCR. The profile shows about 900,000 distinct CDR3 sequences, approximately 67% of them singletons. This CDR3 is built from 15 residues. From germline, CDR1 is MGHRA and CDR2 YSYEKL. V lost 5 bases and J 1 base, leaving 14 bases between the germline ends. On this clonotype: Its specificity is not known.

Study-level findings and limits: In long-lived donors, naive CD4+ cell counts and diversity exceeded those of aged donors. With age, beta diversity per million T cells declined roughly linearly, significantly by over 35.

Material: blood. V is TRBV4-1 and J is TRBJ1-1, with D tentatively TRBD1 (6 bases). The TCR originated in a man aged 25 to 45 in good health. As DNA, the CDR3 is TGCGCCAGCAGCGCCCAACAGGGCCAGAACACTGAAGCTTTCTTT. Protein: CASSAQQGQNTEAFF.